Listed here are 10 T cell receptor beta chains from one sample, sequenced in a study of blood T cell repertoires in COVID-19. The table came from immunoSEQ multiplex PCR; TCRdb's copy has only in-frame clones and leaves some out. The sample has approximately 190,000 clones, 75% to 90% seen once; the top ten hold about 6%. Sequenced input: peripheral blood. The receptors originated from a woman in her 40s with acute or convalescent COVID-19.

The V and J genes are TRBV18 and TRBJ2-1; D is perhaps TRBD2 (6 bases). Trimming took 0 bases from V and 6 from J, leaving 15 bases between them. Germline loops: CDR1 KGHSH, CDR2 LQKENI. The CDR3 has 16 amino acids. The chain's CDR3 is CASSPPIAEGLNEQFF. CDR3 in DNA: TGTGCCAGCTCACCACCGATAGCGGAGGGGCTCAATGAGCAGTTCTTC.

There are a few counts of this clone. The J gene is TRBJ2-1, the V gene TRBV7-9; D possibly corresponds to TRBD1 (6 bases). Germline V gene data show CDR1 as SEHNR and CDR2 as FQNEAQ (reference sequence). V gave up 5 bases and J gave up 8 bases, with 13 bases separating them. The CDR3 is made up of 13 amino acids. The CDR3, as DNA: TGTGCCAGCAGCCACAGGGATTTGGATGAGCAGTTCTTC. It specifies CASSHRDLDEQFF.

The chain is built from TRBV30 and TRBJ1-2; D gene uncertain. Looked up from germline, CDR1 is GTSNPN and CDR2 is SVGIG (reference sequence). V dropped 3 bases and J dropped 5 bases, with 22 bases sitting between them. The CDR3 is 16 residues long. The CDR3 sequence: CAWSPPDGRRVYGYTF. In DNA form, the CDR3 reads TGTGCCTGGAGCCCACCCGACGGGAGGAGGGTATATGGCTACACCTTC.

A single count supports this clone. This chain joins TRBV30 and TRBJ2-3, with TRBD2 matching 7 bases. Unmatched junction bases numbered 7, after V lost 1 base and J lost 3 bases. CDR1 is GTSNPN and CDR2 is SVGIG in the germline V gene (reference sequence). The CDR3 is made up of 15 amino acids. The CDR3 protein is CAWSALAVGTDTQYF. CDR3 DNA: TGTGCCTGGAGTGCCCTAGCGGTCGGGACAGATACGCAGTATTTT.

This clone was recorded once. The chain couples TRBV27 to TRBJ2-7, with D hard to call. This CDR3 region has 13 residues. From germline, CDR1 is MNHEY and CDR2 SMNVEV (reference sequence). Deletions cut 5 bases from V and 2 bases from J, with 10 bases between. The CDR3 reads CASSLKAPYEQYF. In DNA form, the CDR3 reads TGTGCCAGCAGTCTAAAAGCTCCCTACGAGCAGTACTTC.

The chain links TRBV30 to TRBJ2-1; a possible D gene is TRBD2 (5 bases). V was trimmed by 1 base and J by 7 bases, leaving 17 bases between them. The CDR3 consists of 15 residues. Germline V gene data show CDR1 as GTSNPN and CDR2 as SVGIG (reference sequence). The CDR3 DNA follows: TGTGCCTGGAGTGAGAGGACTGGTGCCTTTAATGAGCAGTTCTTC. This gives the protein CAWSERTGAFNEQFF.

The chain is built from TRBV12-3 or TRBV12-4 and TRBJ1-5; D is possibly TRBD1 (5 bases). The CDR3 spans 13 residues. Trimming shortened V by 2 bases and J by 6 bases, and 8 bases separated the two germline ends. Written as DNA, the CDR3 is TGTGCCAGCAGTTTATCGCAGGGTCAGCCCCAGCATTTT. This codes for CASSLSQGQPQHF.

The V and J genes are TRBV24-1 and TRBJ2-5; TRBD1 agrees at 11 bases. Germline trimming cut 4 bases from V and 5 bases from J; bases unmatched to any gene: 5. CDR1 and CDR2 (germline): KGHDR, SFDVKD. This CDR3 has 15 amino acids. The CDR3, as DNA: TGTGCCACCAGTGACGGACAGGGGGCCTGGGAGACCCAGTACTTC. It codes for CATSDGQGAWETQYF.

The chain couples TRBV28 to TRBJ1-4, with a possible D match to TRBD1 (6 bases). CDR3 length: 17 residues. The germline gives CDR1 MDHEN, CDR2 SYDVKM. V was trimmed by 4 bases and J by 2 bases, leaving 17 bases between them. For the CDR3, the DNA is TGTGCCAGCAGTTCCCGGGACATAGTAGCCACTAATGAAAAACTGTTTTTT. Its protein product is CASSSRDIVATNEKLFF.

The V call is TRBV6-6, the J call TRBJ1-2; D perhaps matches TRBD1 (5 bases). Germline CDR1 and CDR2: MNHNY and SVGAGI (reference sequence). The CDR3 runs 15 residues. Trimming removed 2 bases at V and 3 bases at J, with 13 bases between. CDR3 nucleotide sequence: TGTGCCAGCAGTTACGATTGGGAGGGGCACTATGGCTACACCTTC. Its translation: CASSYDWEGHYGYTF.